A single sample gave rise to the 5 T cell receptor beta chains below, sequenced in a study of shared clonotypes between healthy human individuals (dated by TCRdb to about 2020). The method behind the library was the immunoSEQ multiplex PCR assay. Sourced from immuneACCESS, this table was stored by TCRdb with only in-frame sequences that have V and J called. A share of the clones is absent; for the studies checked, an unresolved V gene accounts for under half, and the remainder has no known explanation. The sample records 2 million to 3 million clones, 80% to 95% of which are singletons. Roughly 0.39% of the sample comes from the top ten. Sequenced sample: naive CD4+ T cells from PBMCs. Explained via the paper, the cell subset or site label denotes: CD45RA+ positively selected. These receptors originate from a man younger than 35 in good health. Some clones in this sample may be carry-over from other donors' samples.

This chain joins TRBV19 and TRBJ2-7, with 9 bases aligning to TRBD2. V lost 6 bases and J lost 3; bases outside the gene matches: 9. Germline CDR1 and CDR2: LNHDA and SQIVND (reference sequence). This CDR3 region has 15 residues. The CDR3 DNA follows: TGTGCCAGTAGCCCGGTGACTAGCGGATTCTACGAGCAGTACTTC. It yields the protein CASSPVTSGFYEQYF.

This sequence joins TRBV5-4 and TRBJ2-3, with 10 bases lining up with TRBD2. V shed 5 bases, J shed 6 bases, and the junction held 6 bases outside the gene matches. This CDR3 has 14 amino acids. Germline V lookup: CDR1 SGHNT, CDR2 YYREEE (reference sequence). The CDR3 protein is CASREREGRDTQYF. The CDR3 nucleotides are TGTGCCAGCAGGGAGCGGGAGGGCCGGGATACGCAGTATTTT.

Details on this clone: This same CDR3 is encoded by further DNA sequences in the sample. The CDR3 DNA reads as TGTGCCAGCAGCTTCTCGGGGACCGGGGAGCTGTTTTTT. The encoded protein is CASSFSGTGELFF. This sequence joins TRBV7-3 and TRBJ2-2; D may be TRBD2 (5 bases). Germline CDR1 SGHTA, CDR2 FQGTGA. With 3 bases removed from V and 5 bases from J, the gap between germline ends came to 7 bases. The CDR3 runs 13 residues.

The J gene is TRBJ2-3, the V gene TRBV7-6, with 8 bases matching TRBD2. The V gene's germline CDR1 is SGHVS and CDR2 FNYEAQ. The CDR3 is 17 amino acids. V shed 0 bases, J shed 4 bases, and the junction held 9 bases outside the gene matches. CDR3 region: CASSLAVGRVNSDTQYF. For the CDR3, the DNA is TGTGCCAGCAGCTTAGCAGTCGGGAGGGTGAATTCAGATACGCAGTATTTT.

The gene calls are TRBV2 and TRBJ2-1; 8 nucleotides agree with TRBD2. Unmatched junction bases numbered 4, after V lost 8 bases and J lost 4 bases. Germline CDR1 is SNHLY and CDR2 is FYNNEI. The CDR3 runs to 13 residues. CDR3 residues: CASGGGPYNEQFF. In DNA, the CDR3 is TGTGCCAGCGGCGGGGGGCCTTACAATGAGCAGTTCTTC. Full variable domain (remainder filled in from reference TRBV2 and TRBJ2-1): EPEVTQTPSHQVTQMGQEVILRCVPISNHLYFYWYRQILGQKVEFLVSFYNNEISEKSEIFDDQFSVERPDGSNFTLKIRSTKLEDSAMYFCASGGGPYNEQFFGPGTRLTVL.